What follows are 8 T cell receptor beta chains derived from one specimen sequenced in a study of blood T cell repertoires in COVID-19. The data were produced by immunoSEQ multiplex PCR, yet TCRdb's version contains in-frame clones alone and is incomplete. Altogether fewer than 450,000 clones are present, under 95% being singletons, with the ten largest covering around 3.5%. The specimen sequenced was peripheral blood. These receptors were obtained from a young woman who had recovered from COVID-19.

The J gene is TRBJ1-1, the V gene TRBV14; D not resolved. Trimming left V 0 bases short and J 3 bases short, with 11 bases between. The CDR3 runs to 15 residues. The germline gives CDR1 SGHDN, CDR2 FVKESK. In DNA, the CDR3 is TGTGCCAGCAGCCAAGATAGAGGGTGGGACACTGAAGCTTTCTTT. It encodes CASSQDRGWDTEAFF. The variable domain in full, completed from reference TRBV14 and TRBJ1-1, reads EAGVTQFPSHSVIEKGQTVTLRCDPISGHDNLYWYRRVMGKEIKFLLHFVKESKQDESGMPNNRFLAERTGGTYSTLKVQPAELEDSGVYFCASSQDRGWDTEAFFGQGTRLTVV.

This chain uses TRBV7-7 with TRBJ1-5; D is possibly TRBD1 (6 bases). The CDR3 is 19 amino acids. Germline loops: CDR1 SSHAT, CDR2 FNYEAQ (reference sequence). V was cut by 5 bases and J by 0 bases, with 23 bases left in between. CDR3 coding DNA: TGTGCCAGCAGCCTAGGAATAACGGGACATTCGTATAGCAATCAGCCCCAGCATTTT. Residues: CASSLGITGHSYSNQPQHF.

This clone was counted once. This chain uses TRBV7-9 with TRBJ1-5, with unresolved D. The CDR3 totals 14 residues. V lost 1 base, J lost 6 bases, and 10 bases lay in between. Germline CDR1 and CDR2: SEHNR and FQNEAQ (reference sequence). The CDR3 here is CASSLGASGQPQHF. DNA of the CDR3: TGTGCCAGCAGCTTAGGAGCCAGCGGTCAGCCCCAGCATTTT.

The chain couples TRBV19 to TRBJ2-7; tentatively, D is TRBD1 (5 bases). CDR1 and CDR2 from the germline V gene are LNHDA and SQIVND (reference sequence). V lost 6 bases and J 2 bases, leaving 14 bases between the germline ends. The CDR3 totals 14 residues. The chain's CDR3 is CASSPQGNPYEQYV. CDR3 bases: TGTGCCAGTAGCCCGCAGGGAAACCCCTACGAGCAGTACGTC.

With respect to this clone: A much larger clone sits a single nucleotide away, making a read error possible. The CDR3 reads CASSELAGGTDTQYF. For the CDR3, the DNA is TGTGCCAGCAGCGAACTAGCGGGAGGCACAGATACGCAGTATTTT. This chain links TRBV5-6 with TRBJ2-3, with 11 nucleotides matching TRBD2. The CDR3 spans 15 residues. Germline V gene lookup returns CDR1 SGHDT and CDR2 YYEEEE. The V gene end was trimmed by 4 bases and the J gene end by 1 base; junction bases not matched to a gene: 2. The variable domain in full, with the rest retrieved from reference TRBV5-6 and TRBJ2-3, is DAGVTQSPTHLIKTRGQQVTLRCSPKSGHDTVSWYQQALGQGPQFIFQYYEEEERQRGNFPDRFSGHQFPNYSSELNVNALLLGDSALYLCASSELAGGTDTQYFGPGTRLTVL.

The chain is built from TRBV7-2 and TRBJ2-7, with a weak D call TRBD2 (5 bases). CDR1 and CDR2 from the germline V gene are SGHTA and FQGNSA. Trimming took 1 base from V and 7 from J, leaving 14 bases between them. The CDR3 is 14 residues long. CDR3 in DNA: TGTGCCAGCAGCTTAGGGAATACTAGGTTGGAGCAGTACGTC. Its translation: CASSLGNTRLEQYV.

The chain uses TRBV7-2 and TRBJ2-3; no firm D call. Per the germline V gene, CDR1 is SGHTA and CDR2 is FQGNSA. V was shortened by 0 bases and J by 1 base, with 11 bases between the two germline ends. The CDR3 extends over 16 amino acids. In DNA, the CDR3 is TGTGCCAGCAGCTTAGCCAGGATTAGGCGCACAGATACGCAGTATTTT. Translation gives CASSLARIRRTDTQYF.

The gene calls are TRBV27 and TRBJ2-7; the match to TRBD1 covers 8 bases. The CDR3 sequence is 13 residues long. The germline V gene encodes CDR1 MNHEY and CDR2 SMNVEV (reference sequence). The trim removed 8 bases at V and 5 bases at J, leaving 8 bases unmatched. In DNA, the CDR3 is TGTGCCAGCGGGCGGGACAGGTTCGACGAGCAGTACGTC. The encoded protein is CASGRDRFDEQYV.